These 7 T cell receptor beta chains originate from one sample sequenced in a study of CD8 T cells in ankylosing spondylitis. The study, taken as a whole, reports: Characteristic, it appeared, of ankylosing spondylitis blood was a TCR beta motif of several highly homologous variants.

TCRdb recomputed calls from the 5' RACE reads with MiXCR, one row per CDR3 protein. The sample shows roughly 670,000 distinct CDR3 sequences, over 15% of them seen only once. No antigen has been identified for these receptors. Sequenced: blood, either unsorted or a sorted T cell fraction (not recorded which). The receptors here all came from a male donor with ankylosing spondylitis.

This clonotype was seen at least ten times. The CDR3 loop is CATRDSLTYEQYF. CDR3 nucleotides: TGTGCCACCCGGGACAGTCTCACCTACGAGCAGTACTTC. V is TRBV10-3 and J is TRBJ2-7; TRBD1 agrees at 7 bases. J gave up 2 bases and V 10 bases, and 8 bases lay outside the gene matches. Per the germline V gene, CDR1 is ENHRY and CDR2 is SYGVKD. The CDR3 has 13 amino acids.

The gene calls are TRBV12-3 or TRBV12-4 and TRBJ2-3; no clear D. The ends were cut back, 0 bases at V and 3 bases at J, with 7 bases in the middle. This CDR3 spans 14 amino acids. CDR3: CASSLAVATDTQYF. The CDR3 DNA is TGTGCCAGCAGTTTAGCGGTTGCTACAGATACGCAGTATTTT.

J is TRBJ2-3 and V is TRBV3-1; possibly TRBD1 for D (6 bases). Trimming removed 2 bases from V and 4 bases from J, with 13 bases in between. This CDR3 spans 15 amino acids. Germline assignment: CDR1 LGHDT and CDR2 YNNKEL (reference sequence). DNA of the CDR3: TGTGCCAGCAGCCAACAGGGGCTGGGAGCAGATACGCAGTATTTT. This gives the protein CASSQQGLGADTQYF.

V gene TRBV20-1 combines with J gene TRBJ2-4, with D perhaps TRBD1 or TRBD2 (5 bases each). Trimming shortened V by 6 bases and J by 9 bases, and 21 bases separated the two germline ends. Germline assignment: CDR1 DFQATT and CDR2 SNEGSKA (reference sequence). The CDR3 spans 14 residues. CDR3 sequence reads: CSASGTPVLGIQYF. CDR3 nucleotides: TGCAGTGCCTCCGGGACCCCCGTGCTCGGCATTCAGTACTTC.

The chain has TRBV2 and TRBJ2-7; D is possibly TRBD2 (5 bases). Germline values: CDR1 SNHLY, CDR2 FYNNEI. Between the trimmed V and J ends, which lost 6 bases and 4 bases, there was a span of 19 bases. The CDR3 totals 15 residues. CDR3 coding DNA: TGTGCCAGCAGGCCCTTCCTTACCGGACTTTACGAGCAGTACTTC. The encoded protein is CASRPFLTGLYEQYF.

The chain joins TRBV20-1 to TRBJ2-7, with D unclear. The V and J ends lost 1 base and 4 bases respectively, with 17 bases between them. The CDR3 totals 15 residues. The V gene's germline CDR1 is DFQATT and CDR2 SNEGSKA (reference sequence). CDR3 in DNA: TGCAGTGCTAGAGTGGGTTACCGGTCCTCGTACGAGCAGTACTTC. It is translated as CSARVGYRSSYEQYF.

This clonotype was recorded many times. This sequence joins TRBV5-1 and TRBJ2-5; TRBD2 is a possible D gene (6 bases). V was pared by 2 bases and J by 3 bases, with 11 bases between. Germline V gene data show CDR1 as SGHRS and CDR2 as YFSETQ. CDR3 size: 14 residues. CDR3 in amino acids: CASSFGSGEETQYF. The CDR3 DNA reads TGCGCCAGCAGCTTCGGTAGCGGAGAAGAGACCCAGTACTTC. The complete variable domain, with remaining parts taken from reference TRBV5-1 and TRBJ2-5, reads KAGVTQTPRYLIKTRGQQVTLSCSPISGHRSVSWYQQTPGQGLQFLFEYFSETQRNKGNFPGRFSGRQFSNSRSEMNVSTLELGDSALYLCASSFGSGEETQYFGPGTRLLVL.